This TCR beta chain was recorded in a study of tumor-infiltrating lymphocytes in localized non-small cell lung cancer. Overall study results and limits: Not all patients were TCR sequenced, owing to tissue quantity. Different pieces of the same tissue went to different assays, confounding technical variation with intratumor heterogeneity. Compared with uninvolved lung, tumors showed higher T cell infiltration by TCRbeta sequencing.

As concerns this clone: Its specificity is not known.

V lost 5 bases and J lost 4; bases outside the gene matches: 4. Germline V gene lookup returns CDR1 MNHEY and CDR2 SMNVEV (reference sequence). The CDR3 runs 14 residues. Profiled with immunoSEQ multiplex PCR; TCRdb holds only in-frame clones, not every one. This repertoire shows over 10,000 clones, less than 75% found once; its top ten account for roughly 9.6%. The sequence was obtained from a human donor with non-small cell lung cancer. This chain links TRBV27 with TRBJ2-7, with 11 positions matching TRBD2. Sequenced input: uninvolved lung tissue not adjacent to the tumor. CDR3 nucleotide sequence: TGTGCCAGCAGTCCGACTAGCGGGAATTACGAGCAGTACTTC. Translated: CASSPTSGNYEQYF.